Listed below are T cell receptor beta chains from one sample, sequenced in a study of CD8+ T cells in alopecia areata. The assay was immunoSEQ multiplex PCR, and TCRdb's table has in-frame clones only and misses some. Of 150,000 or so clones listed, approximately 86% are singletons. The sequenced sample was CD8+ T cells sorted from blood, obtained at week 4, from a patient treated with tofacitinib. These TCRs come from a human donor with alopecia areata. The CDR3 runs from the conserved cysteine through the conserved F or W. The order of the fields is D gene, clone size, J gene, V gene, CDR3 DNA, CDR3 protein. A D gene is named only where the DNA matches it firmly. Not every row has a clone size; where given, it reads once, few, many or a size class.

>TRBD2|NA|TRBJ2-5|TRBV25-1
TGTGCCAGCAGTGAATTTACACGGGGGGGGGCCCAGTACTTC
CASSEFTRGGAQYF
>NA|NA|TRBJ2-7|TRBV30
TGTGCCTGGACCATAGGGGACAATTCCTACGAGCAGTACTTC
CAWTIGDNSYEQYF
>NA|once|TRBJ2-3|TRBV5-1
TGCGCCAGCAGCCCTCTCATCACAGATACGCAGTATTTT
CASSPLITDTQYF
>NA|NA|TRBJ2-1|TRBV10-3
TGTGCCATCAGTGAGTCGAACTCGGGGAATGAGCAGTTCTTC
CAISESNSGNEQFF
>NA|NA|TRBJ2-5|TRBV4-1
TGCGCCAGCAGCCAAGTTCTGCAGCAAGAGACCCAGTACTTC
CASSQVLQQETQYF
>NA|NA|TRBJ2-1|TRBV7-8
TGTGCCAGCAGCTTAGCCTACCGCGACAATGAGCAGTTCTTC
CASSLAYRDNEQFF
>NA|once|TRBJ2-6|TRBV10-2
TGCGCCAGCAGTGGCCAAGGCCTGACTTTC
CASSGQGLTF
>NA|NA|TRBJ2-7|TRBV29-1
TGCAGCGTTGTATTAGGTGGCGAGCAGTACTTC
CSVVLGGEQYF
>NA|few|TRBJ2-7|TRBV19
TGTGCCAGTAGTATCTCGGGCGGAATCGGAGGGACCTACGAGCAGTACTTC
CASSISGGIGGTYEQYF
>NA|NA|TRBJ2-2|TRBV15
TGTGCCACCAGCAGAGGCAGGGACACCGGGGAGCTGTTTTTT
CATSRGRDTGELFF
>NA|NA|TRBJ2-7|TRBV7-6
TGTGCCAGCAGCTTGGGTGTTGGGTACGAGCAGTACTTC
CASSLGVGYEQYF
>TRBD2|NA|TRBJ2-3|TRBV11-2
TGTGCCAGCAGTCTAGCGGGCACAGATACGCAGTATTTT
CASSLAGTDTQYF
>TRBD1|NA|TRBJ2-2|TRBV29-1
TGCAGCGTTCGGGACAGTTCGTCCGGGGAGCTGTTTTTT
CSVRDSSSGELFF
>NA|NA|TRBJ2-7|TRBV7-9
TGTGCCAGCAGCTCCCAAAACCGACAGGACGAGCAGTACTTC
CASSSQNRQDEQYF